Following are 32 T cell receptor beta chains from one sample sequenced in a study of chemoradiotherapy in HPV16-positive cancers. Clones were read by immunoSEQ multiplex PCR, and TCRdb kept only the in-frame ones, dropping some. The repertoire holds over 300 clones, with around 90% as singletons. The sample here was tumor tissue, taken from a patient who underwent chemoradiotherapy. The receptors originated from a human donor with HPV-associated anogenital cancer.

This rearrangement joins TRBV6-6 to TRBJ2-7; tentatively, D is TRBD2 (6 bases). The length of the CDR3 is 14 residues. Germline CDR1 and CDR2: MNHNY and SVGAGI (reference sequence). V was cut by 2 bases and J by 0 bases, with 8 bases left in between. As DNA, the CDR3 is TGTGCCAGCAGTTACGTCGGGAGCTCCTACGAGCAGTACTTC. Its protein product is CASSYVGSSYEQYF.

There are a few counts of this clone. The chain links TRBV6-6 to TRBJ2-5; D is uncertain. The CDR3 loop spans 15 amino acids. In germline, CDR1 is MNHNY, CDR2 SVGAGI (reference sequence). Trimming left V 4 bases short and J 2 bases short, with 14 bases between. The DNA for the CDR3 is TGTGCCAGCAGTTTCGGATCGGACGGACAAGAGACCCAGTACTTC. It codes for CASSFGSDGQETQYF.

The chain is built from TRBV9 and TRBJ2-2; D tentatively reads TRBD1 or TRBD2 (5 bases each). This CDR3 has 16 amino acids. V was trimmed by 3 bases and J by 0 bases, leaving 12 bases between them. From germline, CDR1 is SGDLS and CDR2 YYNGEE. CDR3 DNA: TGTGCCAGCAGCGCCACCGGGACCGCGAACACCGGGGAGCTGTTTTTT. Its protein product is CASSATGTANTGELFF.

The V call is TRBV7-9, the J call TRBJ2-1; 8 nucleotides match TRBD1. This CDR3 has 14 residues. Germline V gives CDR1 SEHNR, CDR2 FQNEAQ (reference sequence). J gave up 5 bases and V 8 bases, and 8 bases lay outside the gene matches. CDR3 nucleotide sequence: TGTGCCAGCTCCAGGACAGGGCTTGACAATGAGCAGTTCTTC. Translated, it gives CASSRTGLDNEQFF.

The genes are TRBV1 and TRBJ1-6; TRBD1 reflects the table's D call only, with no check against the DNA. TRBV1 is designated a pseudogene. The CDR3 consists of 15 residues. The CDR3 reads CTSSRKGGGNSPLHF. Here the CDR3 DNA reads TGCACCAGCAGCCGAAAAGGGGGCGGAAATTCACCCCTCCACTTT.

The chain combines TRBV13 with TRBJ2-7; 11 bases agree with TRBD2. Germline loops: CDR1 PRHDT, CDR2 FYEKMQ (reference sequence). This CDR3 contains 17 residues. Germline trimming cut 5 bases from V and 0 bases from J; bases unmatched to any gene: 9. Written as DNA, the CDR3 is TGTGCCAGCAGCCTCCGAGGTGGACTAGCGGGCTCCTACGAGCAGTACTTC. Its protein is CASSLRGGLAGSYEQYF.

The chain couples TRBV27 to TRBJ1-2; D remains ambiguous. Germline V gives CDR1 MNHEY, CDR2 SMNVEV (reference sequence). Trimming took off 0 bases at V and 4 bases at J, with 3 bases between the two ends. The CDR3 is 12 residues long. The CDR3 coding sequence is TGTGCCAGCAGTTTATCTGGCTATGGCTACACCTTC. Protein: CASSLSGYGYTF.

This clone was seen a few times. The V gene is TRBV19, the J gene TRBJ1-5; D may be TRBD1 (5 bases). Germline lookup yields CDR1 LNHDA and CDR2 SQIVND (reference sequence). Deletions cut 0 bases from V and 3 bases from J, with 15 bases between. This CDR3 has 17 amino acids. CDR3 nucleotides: TGTGCCAGTAGTATAGATATCAGGGTGAGATACAATCAGCCCCAGCATTTT. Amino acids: CASSIDIRVRYNQPQHF.

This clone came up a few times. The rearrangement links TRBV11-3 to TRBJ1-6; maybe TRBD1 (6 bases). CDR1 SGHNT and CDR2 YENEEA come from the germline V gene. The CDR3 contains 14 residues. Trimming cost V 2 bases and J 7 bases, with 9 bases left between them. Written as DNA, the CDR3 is TGTGCCAGCAGCTTAACAGGGCGAAATTCACCCCTCCACTTT. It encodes CASSLTGRNSPLHF. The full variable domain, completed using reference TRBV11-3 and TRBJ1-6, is EAGVVQSPRYKIIEKKQPVAFWCNPISGHNTLYWYLQNLGQGPELLIRYENEEAVDDSQLPKDRFSAERLKGVDSTLKIQPAELGDSAVYLCASSLTGRNSPLHFGNGTRLTVT.

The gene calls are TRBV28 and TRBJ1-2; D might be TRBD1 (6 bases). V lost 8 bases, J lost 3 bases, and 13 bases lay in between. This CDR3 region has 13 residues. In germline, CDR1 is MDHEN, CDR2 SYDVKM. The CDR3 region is CASFGGTYYGYTF. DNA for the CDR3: TGTGCCAGCTTTGGGGGCACATACTATGGCTACACCTTC.

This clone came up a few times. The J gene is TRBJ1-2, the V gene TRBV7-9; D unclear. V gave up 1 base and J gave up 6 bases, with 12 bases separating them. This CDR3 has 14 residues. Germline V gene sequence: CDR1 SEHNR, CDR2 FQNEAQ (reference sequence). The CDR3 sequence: CASSLDGGFHGYTF. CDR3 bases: TGTGCCAGCAGCTTAGATGGAGGGTTCCATGGCTACACCTTC.

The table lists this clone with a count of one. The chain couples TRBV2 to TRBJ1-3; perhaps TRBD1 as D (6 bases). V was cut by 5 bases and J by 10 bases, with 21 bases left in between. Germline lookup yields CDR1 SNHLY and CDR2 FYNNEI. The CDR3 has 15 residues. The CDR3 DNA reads TGTGCCAGCAGTCAACCGGGACATTACTCTAGGACCATATATTTT. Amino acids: CASSQPGHYSRTIYF.

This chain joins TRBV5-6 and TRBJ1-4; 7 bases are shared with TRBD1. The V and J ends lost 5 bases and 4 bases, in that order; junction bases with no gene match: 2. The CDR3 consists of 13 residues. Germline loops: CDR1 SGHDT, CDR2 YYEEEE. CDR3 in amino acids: CASRGQHNEKLFF. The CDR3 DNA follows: TGTGCCAGCAGGGGACAGCATAATGAAAAACTGTTTTTT.

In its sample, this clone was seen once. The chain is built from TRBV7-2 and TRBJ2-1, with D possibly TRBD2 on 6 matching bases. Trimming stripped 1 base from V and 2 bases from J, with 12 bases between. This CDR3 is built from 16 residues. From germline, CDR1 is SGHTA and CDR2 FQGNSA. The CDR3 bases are TGTGCCAGCAGCTTAGAGGCTAGCGCTGCCTACAATGAGCAGTTCTTC. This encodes CASSLEASAAYNEQFF. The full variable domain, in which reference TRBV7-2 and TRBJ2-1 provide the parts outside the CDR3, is GAGVSQSPSNKVTEKGKDVELRCDPISGHTALYWYRQSLGQGLEFLIYFQGNSAPDKSGLPSDRFSAERTGGSVSTLTIQRTQQEDSAVYLCASSLEASAAYNEQFFGPGTRLTVL.

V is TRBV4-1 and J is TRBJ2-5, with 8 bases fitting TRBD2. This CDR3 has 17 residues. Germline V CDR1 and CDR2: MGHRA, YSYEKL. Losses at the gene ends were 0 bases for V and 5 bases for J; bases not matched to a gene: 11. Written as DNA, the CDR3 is TGCGCCAGCAGCCAAGAGCTAGCGGGTTCTCAAGGGGAGACCCAGTACTTC. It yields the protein CASSQELAGSQGETQYF.

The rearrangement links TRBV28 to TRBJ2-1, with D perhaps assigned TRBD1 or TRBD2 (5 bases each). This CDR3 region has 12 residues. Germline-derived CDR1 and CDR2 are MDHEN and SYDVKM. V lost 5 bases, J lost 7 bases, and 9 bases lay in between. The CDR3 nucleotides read TGTGCCAGCAGTCCCGGGGCTAATGAGCAGTTCTTC. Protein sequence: CASSPGANEQFF.

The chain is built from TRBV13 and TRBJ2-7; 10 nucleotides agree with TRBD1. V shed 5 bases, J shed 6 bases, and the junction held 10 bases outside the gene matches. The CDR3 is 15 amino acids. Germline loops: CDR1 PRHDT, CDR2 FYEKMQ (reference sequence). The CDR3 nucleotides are TGTGCCAGCAGCCCTGGGGGGACAGGGGATCCCGAGCAGTACTTC. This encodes CASSPGGTGDPEQYF.

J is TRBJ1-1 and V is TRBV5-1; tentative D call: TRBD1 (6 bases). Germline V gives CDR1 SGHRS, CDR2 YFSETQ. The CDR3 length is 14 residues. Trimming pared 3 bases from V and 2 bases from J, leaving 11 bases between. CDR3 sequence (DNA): TGCGCCAGCAGCTCCGGACAGCCAAACACTGAAGCTTTCTTT. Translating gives CASSSGQPNTEAFF.

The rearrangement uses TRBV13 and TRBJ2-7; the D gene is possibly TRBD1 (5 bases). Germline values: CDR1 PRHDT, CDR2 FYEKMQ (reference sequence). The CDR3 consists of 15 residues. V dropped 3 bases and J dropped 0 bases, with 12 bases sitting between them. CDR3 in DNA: TGTGCCAGCAGCTTCACAGGAGAGAGCTCCTACGAGCAGTACTTC. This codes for CASSFTGESSYEQYF.

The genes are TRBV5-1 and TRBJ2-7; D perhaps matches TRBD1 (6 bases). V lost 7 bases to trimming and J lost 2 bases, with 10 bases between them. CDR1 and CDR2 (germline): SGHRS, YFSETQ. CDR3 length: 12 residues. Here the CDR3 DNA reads TGCGCCAGCCGGACAGAGGCCTACGAGCAGTACTTC. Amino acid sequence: CASRTEAYEQYF.

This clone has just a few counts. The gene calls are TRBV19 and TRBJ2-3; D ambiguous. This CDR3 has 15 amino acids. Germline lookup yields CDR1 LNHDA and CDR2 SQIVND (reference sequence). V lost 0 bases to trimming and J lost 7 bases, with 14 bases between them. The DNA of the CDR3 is TGTGCCAGTAGTATAGATCGGCCAGACTCGTATACGCAGTATTTT. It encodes CASSIDRPDSYTQYF. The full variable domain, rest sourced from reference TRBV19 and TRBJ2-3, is DGGITQSPKYLFRKEGQNVTLSCEQNLNHDAMYWYRQDPGQGLRLIYYSQIVNDFQKGDIAEGYSVSREKKESFPLTVTSAQKNPTAFYLCASSIDRPDSYTQYFGPGTRLTVL.

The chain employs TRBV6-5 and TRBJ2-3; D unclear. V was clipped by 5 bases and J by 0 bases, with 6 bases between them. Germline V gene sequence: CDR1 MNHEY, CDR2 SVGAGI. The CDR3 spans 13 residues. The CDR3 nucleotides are TGTGCCAGCAGTAGGCTCAGCACAGATACGCAGTATTTT. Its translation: CASSRLSTDTQYF.

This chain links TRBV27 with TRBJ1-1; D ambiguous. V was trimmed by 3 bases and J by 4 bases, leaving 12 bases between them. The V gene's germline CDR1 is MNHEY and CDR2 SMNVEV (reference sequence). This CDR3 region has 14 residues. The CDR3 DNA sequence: TGTGCCAGCAGTTTTAGGGTAGGAGGCACTGAAGCTTTCTTT. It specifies CASSFRVGGTEAFF.

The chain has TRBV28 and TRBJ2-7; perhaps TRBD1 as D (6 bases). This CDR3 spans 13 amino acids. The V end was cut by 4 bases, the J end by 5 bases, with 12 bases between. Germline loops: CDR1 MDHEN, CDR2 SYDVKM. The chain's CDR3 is CASSYWAGDEQYF. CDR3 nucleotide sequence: TGTGCCAGCAGTTACTGGGCAGGGGACGAGCAGTACTTC.

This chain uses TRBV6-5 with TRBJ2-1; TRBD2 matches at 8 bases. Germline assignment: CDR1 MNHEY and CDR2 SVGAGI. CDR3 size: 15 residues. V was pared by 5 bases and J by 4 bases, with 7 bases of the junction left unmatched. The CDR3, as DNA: TGTGCCAGCAGTCCAAATAGCGGGGAGTACAATGAGCAGTTCTTC. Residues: CASSPNSGEYNEQFF.

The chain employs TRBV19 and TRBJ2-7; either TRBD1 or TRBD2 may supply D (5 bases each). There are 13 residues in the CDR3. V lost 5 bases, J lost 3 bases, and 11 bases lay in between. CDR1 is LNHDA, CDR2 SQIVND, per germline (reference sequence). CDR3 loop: CASSLGTGYEQYF. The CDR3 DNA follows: TGTGCCAGTAGTTTGGGGACCGGCTACGAGCAGTACTTC.

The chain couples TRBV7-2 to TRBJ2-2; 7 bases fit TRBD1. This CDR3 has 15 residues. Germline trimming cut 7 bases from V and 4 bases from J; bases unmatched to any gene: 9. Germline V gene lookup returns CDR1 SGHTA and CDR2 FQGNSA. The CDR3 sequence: CASKSNRGSTGELFF. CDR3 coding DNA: TGTGCCAGCAAATCTAACAGGGGTAGCACCGGGGAGCTGTTTTTT.

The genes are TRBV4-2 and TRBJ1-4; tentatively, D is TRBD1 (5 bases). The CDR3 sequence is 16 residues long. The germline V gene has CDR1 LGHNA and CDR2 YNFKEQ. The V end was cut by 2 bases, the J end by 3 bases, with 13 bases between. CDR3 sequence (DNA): TGTGCCAGCAGCCAACCCCAGGGATTCGCTAATGAAAAACTGTTTTTT. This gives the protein CASSQPQGFANEKLFF.

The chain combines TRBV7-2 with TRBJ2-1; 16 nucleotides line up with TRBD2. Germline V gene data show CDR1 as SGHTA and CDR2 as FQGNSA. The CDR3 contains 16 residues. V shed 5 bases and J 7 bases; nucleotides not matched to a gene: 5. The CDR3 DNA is TGTGCCAGCAGCCCCCCGGGACTAGCGGGAGGGAATGAGCAGTTCTTC. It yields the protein CASSPPGLAGGNEQFF.

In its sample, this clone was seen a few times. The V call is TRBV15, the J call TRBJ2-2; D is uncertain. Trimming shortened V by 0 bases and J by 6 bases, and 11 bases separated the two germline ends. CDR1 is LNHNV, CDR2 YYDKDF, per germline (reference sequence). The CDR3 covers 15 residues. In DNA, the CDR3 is TGTGCCACCAGCAGAGACCACGAAGGACCCGGGGAGCTGTTTTTT. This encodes CATSRDHEGPGELFF.

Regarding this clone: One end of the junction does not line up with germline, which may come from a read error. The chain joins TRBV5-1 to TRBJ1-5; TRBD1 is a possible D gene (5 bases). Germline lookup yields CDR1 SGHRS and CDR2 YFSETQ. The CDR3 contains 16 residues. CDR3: CASSLEAGFSHQPQHF. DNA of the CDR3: TGCGCCAGCAGCTTGGAGGCAGGGTTTAGCCATCAGCCCCAGCATTTT.

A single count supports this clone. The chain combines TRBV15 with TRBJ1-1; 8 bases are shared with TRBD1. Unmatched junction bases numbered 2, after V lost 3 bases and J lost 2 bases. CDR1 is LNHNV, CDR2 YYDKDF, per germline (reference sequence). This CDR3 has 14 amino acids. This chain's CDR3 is CATSSQGANTEAFF. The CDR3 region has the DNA TGTGCCACCAGCAGCCAGGGGGCCAACACTGAAGCTTTCTTT.